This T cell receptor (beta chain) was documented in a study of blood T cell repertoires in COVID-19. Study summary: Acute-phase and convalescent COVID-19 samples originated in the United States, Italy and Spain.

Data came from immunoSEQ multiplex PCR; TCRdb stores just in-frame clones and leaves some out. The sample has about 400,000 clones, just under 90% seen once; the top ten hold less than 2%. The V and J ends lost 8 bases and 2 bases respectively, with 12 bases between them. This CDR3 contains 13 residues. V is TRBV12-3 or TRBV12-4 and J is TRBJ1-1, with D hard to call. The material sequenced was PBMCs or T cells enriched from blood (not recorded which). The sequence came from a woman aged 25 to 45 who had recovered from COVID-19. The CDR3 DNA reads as TGTGCCAGCGAGGCAGATAGAAACACTGAAGCTTTCTTT. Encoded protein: CASEADRNTEAFF.